This is a list of T cell receptor beta chains from one sample in a study of Ad26.COV2.S vaccination and SARS-CoV-2 variants. Libraries were prepared by immunoSEQ multiplex PCR; TCRdb keeps only in-frame clonotypes and omits some of them. Of around 300,000 clones in the sample, 88% were seen once. The sequences come from peripheral blood, collected in a trial of Ad26.COV2.S vaccine versus placebo. The source of these receptors is a person between 18 and 60 years old who received the Ad26.COV2.S COVID-19 vaccine or a placebo. Each CDR3 is given with its conserved first and last residue. Each record gives: J gene, V gene, clone size, D gene, CDR3 DNA, CDR3 protein. D genes are given only for firm matches. Rows may omit the clone size; those that give it use once, few, many or a size class.

J: TRBJ2-3; V: TRBV9; size: NA; D: NA; DNA: TGTGCCAGCAGCGTAGAGCCTGGGCCGCAAGATCGAGATACGCAGTATTTT; CDR3: CASSVEPGPQDRDTQYF
J: TRBJ2-6; V: TRBV18; size: NA; D: NA; DNA: TGTGCCAGCTCACCTATTACGCATAGCTCTGGGGCCAACGTCCTGACTTTC; CDR3: CASSPITHSSGANVLTF
J: TRBJ2-5; V: TRBV18; size: NA; D: NA; DNA: TGTGCCAGCTCACCACCGGGAACCCAAGAGACCCAGTACTTC; CDR3: CASSPPGTQETQYF
J: TRBJ1-2; V: TRBV7-9; size: once; D: NA; DNA: TGTGCCAGCAGTTTAAGCCGGGTAACTAACTATGGCTACACCTTC; CDR3: CASSLSRVTNYGYTF
J: TRBJ2-6; V: TRBV28; size: NA; D: NA; DNA: TGTGCCAGCAGGACAGGTGCCTCTGGGGCCAACGTCCTGACTTTC; CDR3: CASRTGASGANVLTF
J: TRBJ2-3; V: TRBV5-1; size: NA; D: NA; DNA: TGCGCCAGCAGCATAGCGGTACATACAACAGATACGCAGTATTTT; CDR3: CASSIAVHTTDTQYF
J: TRBJ2-2; V: TRBV6-5; size: NA; D: NA; DNA: TGTGCCAGCAGTTACTCCGGTCGGAGCACCGGGGAGCTGTTTTTT; CDR3: CASSYSGRSTGELFF
J: TRBJ2-5; V: TRBV6-2/TRBV6-3; size: NA; D: NA; DNA: TGTGCCAGCAGTTACCTCCGGGGCCAAGAGACCCAGTACTTC; CDR3: CASSYLRGQETQYF
J: TRBJ1-2; V: TRBV5-8; size: NA; D: NA; DNA: TGTGCCAGCACGCAAGAGCGGTACTATGGCTACACCTTC; CDR3: CASTQERYYGYTF
J: TRBJ2-2; V: TRBV25-1; size: NA; D: TRBD1; DNA: TGTGCCAGCAGTTGGCTACAGGGGGCGAACACCGGGGAGCTGTTTTTT; CDR3: CASSWLQGANTGELFF
J: TRBJ2-3; V: TRBV9; size: NA; D: TRBD2; DNA: TGTGCCAGCAGCGTAGGGCTCAGCGGGGGGGCCTCAGATACGCAGTATTTT; CDR3: CASSVGLSGGASDTQYF
J: TRBJ1-4; V: TRBV7-3; size: NA; D: TRBD1; DNA: TGTGCCAGCAGCACAACAGGGGGCGGTAATGAAAAACTGTTTTTT; CDR3: CASSTTGGGNEKLFF
J: TRBJ2-5; V: TRBV13; size: NA; D: TRBD2; DNA: TGTGCCAGCAGCAACCCCCGGCGGGGGGCCAGAGAGACCCAGTACTTC; CDR3: CASSNPRRGARETQYF
J: TRBJ2-7; V: TRBV5-1; size: NA; D: NA; DNA: TGCGCCAGCAGCAGCGCTACAGCCGAGAGCTCCTACGAGCAGTACTTC; CDR3: CASSSATAESSYEQYF
J: TRBJ1-1; V: TRBV5-1; size: NA; D: TRBD1; DNA: TGCGCCAGCAGCTCAGGACAGGGTAAAACTGAAGCTTTCTTT; CDR3: CASSSGQGKTEAFF
J: TRBJ2-7; V: TRBV19; size: NA; D: NA; DNA: TGTGCCAGTAGTATAGAGTGGTCTTCGGGGACCTACGAGCAGTACTTC; CDR3: CASSIEWSSGTYEQYF